Listed below are T cell receptor beta chains from one sample, sequenced in a study of PD-L1 blockade in urothelial cancer. The assay was immunoSEQ multiplex PCR, and TCRdb's table has in-frame clones only and misses some. The sample shows 43,000 or so clones, approximately 80% of them seen only once. The sequenced sample was PBMCs, obtained around atezolizumab (anti-PD-L1) treatment. These receptors originate from a man in his 60s with urothelial cancer. Both conserved end residues are part of each CDR3. The order of the fields is V gene, D gene, clone size, J gene, CDR3 protein, CDR3 DNA. D genes are given only for firm matches. Part of the rows lack a size; the others show once, few, many or a class for expanded clones.

>TRBV7-9|TRBD1|-|TRBJ1-6
CASSLGQGVSPLHF
TGTGCCAGCAGCTTAGGACAGGGAGTCTCACCCCTCCACTTT
>TRBV4-1|-|-|TRBJ1-1
CASSQPSRRGPGDTEAFF
TGCGCCAGCAGCCAACCTTCAAGGAGGGGCCCCGGGGACACTGAAGCTTTCTTT
>TRBV5-1|TRBD2|-|TRBJ2-2
CASSQAGDTGELFF
TGCGCCAGCAGTCAAGCGGGAGACACCGGGGAGCTGTTTTTT
>TRBV6-5|TRBD1|-|TRBJ2-7
CASSEDDRGDEQYF
TGTGCCAGCAGTGAAGATGACAGGGGTGATGAGCAGTACTTC
>TRBV12-1|-|-|TRBJ2-2
CASTRWQGGETGELFF
TGTGCCAGCACCCGGTGGCAGGGGGGAGAAACCGGGGAGCTGTTTTTT
>TRBV6-5|-|-|TRBJ2-3
CASSYLRDSDTQYF
TGTGCCAGCAGTTACCTCAGGGATTCAGATACGCAGTATTTT
>TRBV19|TRBD1|-|TRBJ1-2
CASSSTGVHGYTF
TGTGCCAGTAGTTCTACAGGGGTTCATGGCTACACCTTC
>TRBV5-1|TRBD1|-|TRBJ1-2
CASSPTGDYGYTF
TGCGCCAGCAGCCCGACAGGGGACTATGGCTACACCTTC
>TRBV2|-|once|TRBJ2-7
CASRVTSTGLGAYEQYF
TGTGCCAGCAGGGTTACGTCGACAGGTCTGGGGGCCTACGAGCAGTACTTC
>TRBV14|-|-|TRBJ2-3
CASSRRFLGGTDTQYF
TGTGCCAGCAGCCGTAGGTTCCTAGGGGGCACAGATACGCAGTATTTT
>TRBV10-3|TRBD2|-|TRBJ2-7
CAISQKREVYEQYF
TGTGCCATCAGCCAGAAGCGGGAGGTCTACGAGCAGTACTTC
>TRBV19|TRBD1|-|TRBJ2-7
CASSMSRTGVDEQYF
TGTGCCAGTAGTATGAGCCGTACAGGGGTGGACGAGCAGTACTTC
>TRBV7-9|TRBD1|-|TRBJ2-1
CASSSGTGFSNEQFF
TGTGCCAGCAGCTCCGGGACAGGCTTTAGCAATGAGCAGTTCTTC
>TRBV29-1|-|-|TRBJ2-3
CSVDAADTQYF
TGCAGCGTTGATGCGGCAGATACGCAGTATTTT
>TRBV2|-|-|TRBJ1-2
CASSLNLGGYGYTF
TGTGCCAGCAGCCTAAACCTGGGGGGCTATGGCTACACCTTC
>TRBV27|-|-|TRBJ1-4
CASSLRRGNEKLFF
TGTGCCAGCAGTTTACGCAGGGGAAATGAAAAACTGTTTTTT
>TRBV2|TRBD1|-|TRBJ1-5
CASRADRGGGMGNQPQHF
TGTGCCAGCAGAGCGGACAGGGGGGGTGGAATGGGCAATCAGCCCCAGCATTTT
>TRBV7-2|TRBD1|few|TRBJ1-1
CASSSQTGGTEAFF
TGTGCCAGCAGCTCGCAGACAGGGGGGACTGAAGCTTTCTTT
>TRBV4-2|TRBD1|-|TRBJ1-1
CASSPGQGQAFF
TGTGCCAGCAGCCCTGGACAGGGCCAAGCTTTCTTT
>TRBV10-3|-|-|TRBJ1-1
CAIMRQGNTEAFF
TGTGCCATCATGCGTCAGGGGAACACTGAAGCTTTCTTT
>TRBV30|TRBD2|few|TRBJ2-3
CAWSEPHSGATDTQYF
TGTGCCTGGAGTGAGCCCCACAGCGGGGCCACAGATACGCAGTATTTT
>TRBV6-1|-|-|TRBJ1-5
CASSEGFGQPQHF
TGTGCCAGCAGTGAAGGTTTTGGCCAGCCCCAGCATTTT
>TRBV2|-|-|TRBJ2-7
CASSDRTRGTVEQYF
TGTGCCAGCAGTGACCGCACCCGGGGGACAGTCGAGCAGTACTTC
>TRBV7-9|TRBD2|-|TRBJ2-7
CASSLELAGPYEQYF
TGTGCCAGCAGCTTAGAACTAGCGGGGCCCTACGAGCAGTACTTC
>TRBV7-2|TRBD1|-|TRBJ1-3
CASSRRGDRSSVSGNTIYF
TGTGCCAGCAGCCGGAGGGGGGACAGGTCCTCAGTCTCTGGAAACACCATATATTTT
>TRBV4-2|-|-|TRBJ2-7
CASSQGGVYEQYF
TGTGCCAGCAGCCAAGGCGGGGTTTACGAGCAGTACTTC
>TRBV5-1|-|few|TRBJ1-1
CASSDTGGTNEAFF
TGCGCCAGCAGCGATACGGGGGGGACGAATGAAGCTTTCTTT
>TRBV11-2|TRBD1|-|TRBJ2-1
CASRRQGNNEQFF
TGTGCCAGCAGGCGACAGGGGAACAATGAGCAGTTCTTC
>TRBV6-1|TRBD1|-|TRBJ1-1
CASSEGTGMNTEAFF
TGTGCCAGCAGTGAAGGGACAGGGATGAACACTGAAGCTTTCTTT
>TRBV5-4|TRBD2|-|TRBJ2-2
CASSFGLAENTGELFF
TGTGCCAGCAGCTTCGGACTAGCGGAGAACACCGGGGAGCTGTTTTTT
>TRBV20-1|-|-|TRBJ2-5
CSKQVAETQYF
TGCAGTAAGCAGGTCGCGGAGACCCAGTACTTC
>TRBV29-1|TRBD2|-|TRBJ2-7
CSVSPGLAGYEQYF
TGCAGCGTTTCACCCGGGCTAGCGGGATACGAGCAGTACTTC
>TRBV11-2|TRBD2|-|TRBJ2-1
CASSQDSGLTSNEQFF
TGTGCCAGCAGCCAAGATTCGGGACTAACTAGCAATGAGCAGTTCTTC
>TRBV6-1|TRBD2|-|TRBJ2-1
CASTLAGVNEQFF
TGTGCCAGCACGCTAGCGGGAGTAAATGAGCAGTTCTTC
>TRBV5-4|-|-|TRBJ2-7
CASRAGLASYEQYF
TGTGCCAGCAGAGCAGGGCTCGCCTCCTACGAGCAGTACTTC
>TRBV19|TRBD2|-|TRBJ2-7
CASSIRASGGRSYEQYF
TGTGCCAGTAGTATCAGGGCTAGCGGGGGTCGGTCCTACGAGCAGTACTTC
>TRBV6-5|-|-|TRBJ1-1
CASSYSRWSVPEAFF
TGTGCCAGCAGTTACTCGAGATGGAGTGTCCCTGAAGCTTTCTTT
>TRBV9|-|-|TRBJ2-2
CASSVGQENTGELFF
TGTGCCAGCAGCGTAGGCCAGGAGAACACCGGGGAGCTGTTTTTT
>TRBV2|-|few|TRBJ1-4
CASDGFNEKLFF
TGTGCCAGCGACGGGTTTAATGAAAAACTGTTTTTT
>TRBV30|TRBD2|-|TRBJ2-3
CACRTSPNTDTQYF
TGTGCCTGTAGGACTAGCCCTAACACAGATACGCAGTATTTT
>TRBV30|-|-|TRBJ2-7
CAWSGTGSYEQYF
TGTGCCTGGAGCGGAACAGGTAGCTACGAGCAGTACTTC
>TRBV7-2|-|-|TRBJ2-1
CASSLGREYEQFF
TGTGCCAGCAGCTTAGGCAGGGAATATGAGCAGTTCTTC
>TRBV19|-|-|TRBJ2-3
CASSMSRDTQYF
TGTGCCAGTAGTATGAGCAGGGATACGCAGTATTTT
>TRBV28|TRBD2|few|TRBJ2-7
CASSFWAVAGGSYEQYF
TGTGCCAGCAGTTTTTGGGCCGTAGCGGGAGGGTCCTACGAGCAGTACTTC
>TRBV19|-|many|TRBJ1-2
CASSMGRANYGYTF
TGTGCCAGTAGTATGGGCAGGGCCAACTATGGCTACACCTTC
>TRBV7-2|TRBD1|-|TRBJ2-7
CASSPRQGDREQYF
TGTGCCAGCAGCCCCAGACAGGGAGATCGGGAGCAGTACTTC